One and the same sample provided the 7 T cell receptor beta chains below, sequenced in a study of monozygotic twins with inflammatory bowel disease. TCRdb reanalyzed the 5' RACE reads and collapses them to one entry per CDR3 protein, without DNA. This table lists 110,000 to 150,000 distinct CDR3 sequences. Sequencing was performed on blood. The receptors derive from a human donor with ulcerative colitis or Crohn's disease, or a healthy co-twin of an affected twin (not recorded which).

The V call is TRBV10-3, the J call TRBJ2-1. This CDR3 region has 13 residues. Germline V gene lookup returns CDR1 ENHRY and CDR2 SYGVKD. The CDR3 loop is CAIRQSNDNEQFF.

The V gene is TRBV5-4, the J gene TRBJ1-2; TCRdb reports TRBD1, a call that lacks DNA to check it against. This CDR3 contains 14 residues. Looked up from germline, CDR1 is SGHNT and CDR2 is YYREEE (reference sequence). The CDR3 here is CASIRDRDNYGYTF.

The J gene is TRBJ1-5, the V gene TRBV5-1; the D call of TRBD1 rests on TCRdb alone, since no DNA is present to check it. The germline CDR1 and CDR2 sequences are SGHRS and YFSETQ. The CDR3 runs 14 residues. This chain's CDR3 is CASSLTGGDRPQHF.

J is TRBJ2-3 and V is TRBV3-1. CDR1 is LGHDT and CDR2 is YNNKEL in the germline V gene (reference sequence). The CDR3 is 13 amino acids. The CDR3 spells CASSQDTSVSQYF.

The chain couples TRBV7-2 to TRBJ2-7; TCRdb picks TRBD2, but there is no DNA to check that call. Germline V CDR1 and CDR2: SGHTA, FQGNSA. The CDR3 extends over 15 amino acids. CDR3: CASSLVSGSGYEQYF.

This rearrangement joins TRBV27 to TRBJ1-6; as DNA is missing, the TRBD1 call by TCRdb cannot be tested. CDR1 and CDR2 (germline): MNHEY, SMNVEV (reference sequence). This CDR3 comprises 14 residues. The CDR3 sequence is CASSRQGSNSPLHF.

The genes are TRBV6-5 and TRBJ2-3; the D call of TRBD2 rests on TCRdb alone, since no DNA is present to check it. Germline values: CDR1 MNHEY, CDR2 SVGAGI. The CDR3 runs 14 residues. The CDR3 sequence: CASSWSGSTDTQYF.